The entry below gives a single T cell receptor (beta chain) sequence along with its context. This sample is drawn from a study of blood T cell repertoires in COVID-19. Study-level background: Spain, Italy and the United States supplied samples that represented acute and convalescent COVID-19.

V trimming: 4 bases; J trimming: 1 base; junction bases outside the gene matches: 5. CDR3 size: 16 residues. Germline V gene data show CDR1 as LNHDA and CDR2 as SQIVND (reference sequence). Repertoires were generated with immunoSEQ multiplex PCR, while TCRdb's copy carries only in-frame clones and drops some. The repertoire holds fewer than 250,000 clones, with roughly 84% as singletons. The source of this sequence is a man aged 25-45 years in a cohort exposed to, infected with or recovered from COVID-19 (not recorded which). Specimen: PBMCs or T cells enriched from blood (not recorded which). The V gene is TRBV19, the J gene TRBJ2-1; 9 nucleotides line up with TRBD1. DNA of the CDR3: TGTGCCAGTAGTACAGACAGGGGGATATCCTACAATGAGCAGTTCTTC. This sequence encodes CASSTDRGISYNEQFF.